These T cell receptor beta chains were read from a single sample in a study of blood T cell repertoires in COVID-19. Some clones are missing from TCRdb's copy, which holds only in-frame ones; the method was immunoSEQ multiplex PCR. Seen here are some 260,000 clones, 70% to 85% observed once, and the top ten hold about 3.5%. Source material: peripheral blood. The receptors derive from a woman older than 75 with acute or convalescent COVID-19. Both conserved end residues are part of each CDR3. D genes are given only for firm matches. The size of a clone is reported for some rows only, either as once, few or many, or as a class for expanded clones.

j_gene: TRBJ1-5
v_gene: TRBV19
abundance: .
d_gene: .
CDR3aa: CASSIEDSRYQPQHF
CDR3nt: TGTGCCAGTAGTATAGAGGACAGCAGATATCAGCCCCAGCATTTT

j_gene: TRBJ2-7
v_gene: TRBV5-6
abundance: .
d_gene: TRBD1
CDR3aa: CASSLDRVDEQYF
CDR3nt: TGTGCCAGCAGCCTTGACAGGGTTGACGAGCAGTACTTC

j_gene: TRBJ1-6
v_gene: TRBV5-6
abundance: .
d_gene: TRBD1
CDR3aa: CASSWGQRVNSPLHF
CDR3nt: TGTGCCAGCAGCTGGGGACAGCGGGTAAATTCACCCCTCCACTTT

j_gene: TRBJ2-1
v_gene: TRBV14
abundance: .
d_gene: TRBD2
CDR3aa: CASSQLAGGHEQFF
CDR3nt: TGTGCCAGCAGCCAACTAGCGGGGGGCCATGAGCAGTTCTTC

j_gene: TRBJ2-2
v_gene: TRBV5-1
abundance: .
d_gene: .
CDR3aa: CASSWRRANTGELFF
CDR3nt: TGCGCCAGCAGCTGGAGGAGGGCGAACACCGGGGAGCTGTTTTTT

j_gene: TRBJ1-5
v_gene: TRBV5-1
abundance: few
d_gene: .
CDR3aa: CASSLEPGEGQPQHF
CDR3nt: TGCGCCAGCAGCTTGGAGCCGGGAGAAGGGCAGCCCCAGCATTTT

j_gene: TRBJ2-3
v_gene: TRBV5-6
abundance: .
d_gene: TRBD2
CDR3aa: CASSFLLEGSGTIWDTQYF
CDR3nt: TGTGCCAGCAGCTTTCTGTTGGAGGGTAGCGGGACGATTTGGGATACGCAGTATTTT

j_gene: TRBJ2-1
v_gene: TRBV18
abundance: .
d_gene: .
CDR3aa: CASSPAQTNEQFF
CDR3nt: TGTGCCAGCTCACCGGCACAAACAAACGAGCAGTTCTTC

j_gene: TRBJ1-2
v_gene: TRBV7-9
abundance: .
d_gene: .
CDR3aa: CASSIEGGIYGYTF
CDR3nt: TGTGCCAGCAGCATCGAAGGGGGTATCTATGGCTACACCTTC

j_gene: TRBJ1-4
v_gene: TRBV19
abundance: .
d_gene: TRBD1
CDR3aa: CASSIVGGQGGEKLFF
CDR3nt: TGTGCCAGTAGTATAGTAGGCGGACAGGGAGGAGAAAAACTGTTTTTT

j_gene: TRBJ1-3
v_gene: TRBV9
abundance: .
d_gene: .
CDR3aa: CASSVAGGGNTIYF
CDR3nt: TGTGCCAGCAGCGTAGCCGGGGGTGGAAACACCATATATTTT

j_gene: TRBJ2-5
v_gene: TRBV3-1/TRBV3-2
abundance: once
d_gene: .
CDR3aa: CASSHPAGRIEETQYF
CDR3nt: TGTGCCAGCAGCCACCCCGCGGGTAGAATAGAAGAGACCCAGTACTTC

j_gene: TRBJ1-1
v_gene: TRBV5-6
abundance: .
d_gene: .
CDR3aa: CASSFGGSHTEAFF
CDR3nt: TGTGCCAGCAGCTTTGGGGGCTCTCACACTGAAGCTTTCTTT

j_gene: TRBJ2-7
v_gene: TRBV3-1/TRBV3-2
abundance: .
d_gene: .
CDR3aa: CASSQQQSSYEQYF
CDR3nt: TGTGCCAGCAGCCAGCAACAGAGCTCCTACGAGCAGTACTTC

j_gene: TRBJ2-5
v_gene: TRBV6-1
abundance: .
d_gene: .
CDR3aa: CASSETIELVETQYF
CDR3nt: TGTGCCAGCAGTGAAACGATAGAATTAGTAGAGACCCAGTACTTC

j_gene: TRBJ1-2
v_gene: TRBV20-1
abundance: .
d_gene: .
CDR3aa: CSARVAGGYTF
CDR3nt: TGCAGTGCTAGAGTGGCAGGGGGCTACACCTTC

j_gene: TRBJ1-3
v_gene: TRBV6-5
abundance: .
d_gene: .
CDR3aa: CASRDRPNSGNTIYF
CDR3nt: TGTGCCAGCAGAGACAGGCCAAACTCTGGAAACACCATATATTTT

j_gene: TRBJ2-1
v_gene: TRBV29-1
abundance: .
d_gene: .
CDR3aa: CSSSSGYNEQFF
CDR3nt: TGCAGCAGCTCCAGCGGATACAATGAGCAGTTCTTC

j_gene: TRBJ1-4
v_gene: TRBV5-5
abundance: .
d_gene: TRBD1
CDR3aa: CASSSGQVGINEKLFF
CDR3nt: TGTGCCAGCAGCTCGGGACAGGTTGGCATTAATGAAAAACTGTTTTTT

j_gene: TRBJ2-1
v_gene: TRBV5-1
abundance: .
d_gene: .
CDR3aa: CASSLGGARGNNEQFF
CDR3nt: TGCGCCAGCAGCTTGGGGGGTGCGCGGGGTAACAATGAGCAGTTCTTC

j_gene: TRBJ1-2
v_gene: TRBV6-5
abundance: .
d_gene: TRBD1
CDR3aa: CASRPSDRASGYTF
CDR3nt: TGTGCCAGCCGACCATCTGACAGGGCAAGCGGCTACACCTTC

j_gene: TRBJ2-3
v_gene: TRBV18
abundance: .
d_gene: .
CDR3aa: CASSPMSSGTDTQYF
CDR3nt: TGTGCCAGCTCACCAATGAGCAGCGGCACAGATACGCAGTATTTT

j_gene: TRBJ2-1
v_gene: TRBV7-2
abundance: few
d_gene: TRBD2
CDR3aa: CASNRGVGVPSYNEQFF
CDR3nt: TGTGCCAGCAACCGGGGGGTGGGGGTCCCATCCTACAATGAGCAGTTCTTC

j_gene: TRBJ2-2
v_gene: TRBV5-1
abundance: .
d_gene: .
CDR3aa: CASSFRDTSNTGELFF
CDR3nt: TGCGCCAGCAGCTTCCGGGACACCTCGAACACCGGGGAGCTGTTTTTT

j_gene: TRBJ2-1
v_gene: TRBV3-1/TRBV3-2
abundance: .
d_gene: .
CDR3aa: CASSQDLGLQFF
CDR3nt: TGTGCCAGCAGCCAAGATCTCGGGTTGCAGTTCTTC

j_gene: TRBJ1-1
v_gene: TRBV19
abundance: .
d_gene: TRBD1
CDR3aa: CASKEGAFSYTEAFF
CDR3nt: TGTGCCAGTAAGGAGGGGGCGTTCTCGTACACTGAAGCTTTCTTT

j_gene: TRBJ1-2
v_gene: TRBV3-1/TRBV3-2
abundance: .
d_gene: .
CDR3aa: CASRLTQFSGYTF
CDR3nt: TGTGCCAGCAGACTCACCCAATTCTCTGGCTACACCTTC

j_gene: TRBJ1-4
v_gene: TRBV9
abundance: .
d_gene: TRBD1
CDR3aa: CASSAGTGGVREKLFF
CDR3nt: TGTGCCAGCAGCGCCGGGACAGGGGGCGTCCGTGAAAAACTGTTTTTT

j_gene: TRBJ1-2
v_gene: TRBV4-2
abundance: .
d_gene: TRBD1
CDR3aa: CASSQWGTGIYGYTF
CDR3nt: TGTGCCAGCAGCCAATGGGGGACAGGCATTTATGGCTACACCTTC

j_gene: TRBJ2-5
v_gene: TRBV2
abundance: once
d_gene: TRBD2
CDR3aa: CASTEGTLPTKRGGSWETQYF
CDR3nt: TGTGCCAGCACCGAAGGGACCCTCCCCACTAAACGGGGGGGCTCTTGGGAGACCCAGTACTTC

j_gene: TRBJ2-7
v_gene: TRBV5-6
abundance: .
d_gene: TRBD2
CDR3aa: CASSHRTSGANEQYF
CDR3nt: TGTGCCAGCAGCCACCGGACTAGCGGGGCTAACGAGCAGTACTTC

j_gene: TRBJ1-3
v_gene: TRBV28
abundance: .
d_gene: TRBD1
CDR3aa: CASSSPGTGAGNTIYF
CDR3nt: TGTGCCAGCAGTTCCCCCGGGACAGGGGCCGGAAACACCATATATTTT

j_gene: TRBJ2-3
v_gene: TRBV27
abundance: few
d_gene: TRBD2
CDR3aa: CASTLAGGYTDTQYF
CDR3nt: TGTGCCAGCACGTTAGCGGGGGGGTACACAGATACGCAGTATTTT

j_gene: TRBJ2-2
v_gene: TRBV7-9
abundance: few
d_gene: .
CDR3aa: CASSLGGGSTGELFF
CDR3nt: TGTGCCAGCAGCTTAGGTGGAGGGTCCACCGGGGAGCTGTTTTTT

j_gene: TRBJ2-7
v_gene: TRBV6-5
abundance: few
d_gene: .
CDR3aa: CASSSGVLKQYF
CDR3nt: TGTGCCAGCAGTTCAGGGGTCTTAAAGCAGTACTTC

j_gene: TRBJ1-6
v_gene: TRBV2
abundance: .
d_gene: .
CDR3aa: CASMGRRGGSPLHF
CDR3nt: TGTGCCAGCATGGGTCGAAGGGGTGGTTCACCCCTCCACTTT

j_gene: TRBJ2-1
v_gene: TRBV6-1
abundance: .
d_gene: TRBD2
CDR3aa: CASSEPLAGDEQFF
CDR3nt: TGTGCCAGCAGTGAACCACTAGCGGGAGATGAGCAGTTCTTC